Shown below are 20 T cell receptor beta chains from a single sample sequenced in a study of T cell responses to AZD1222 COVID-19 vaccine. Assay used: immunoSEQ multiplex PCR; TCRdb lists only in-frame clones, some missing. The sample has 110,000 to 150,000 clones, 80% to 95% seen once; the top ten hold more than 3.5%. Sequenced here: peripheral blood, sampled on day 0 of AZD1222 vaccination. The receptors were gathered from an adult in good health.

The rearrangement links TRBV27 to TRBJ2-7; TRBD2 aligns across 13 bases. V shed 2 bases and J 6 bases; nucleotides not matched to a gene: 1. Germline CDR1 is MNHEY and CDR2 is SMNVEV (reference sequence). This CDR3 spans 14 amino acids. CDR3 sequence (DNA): TGTGCCAGCAGTTTAAGACTAGCGGGAGGCGAGCAGTACTTC. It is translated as CASSLRLAGGEQYF.

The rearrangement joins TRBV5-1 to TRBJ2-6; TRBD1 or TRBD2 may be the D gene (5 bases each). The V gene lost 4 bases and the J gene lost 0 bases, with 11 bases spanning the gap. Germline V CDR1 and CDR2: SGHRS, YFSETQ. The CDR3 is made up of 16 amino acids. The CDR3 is CASSGGSSSGANVLTF. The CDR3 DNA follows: TGCGCCAGCAGCGGGGGTAGCTCCTCTGGGGCCAACGTCCTGACTTTC.

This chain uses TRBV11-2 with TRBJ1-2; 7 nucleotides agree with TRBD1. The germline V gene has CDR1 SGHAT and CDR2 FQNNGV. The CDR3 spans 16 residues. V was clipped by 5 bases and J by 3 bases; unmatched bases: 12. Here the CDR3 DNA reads TGTGCCAGCAGCCCCCTAGCAGGGACAGATCACTATGGCTACACCTTC. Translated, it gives CASSPLAGTDHYGYTF. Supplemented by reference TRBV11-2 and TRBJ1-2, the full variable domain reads EAGVAQSPRYKIIEKRQSVAFWCNPISGHATLYWYQQILGQGPKLLIQFQNNGVVDDSQLPKDRFSAERLKGVDSTLKIQPAKLEDSAVYLCASSPLAGTDHYGYTFGSGTRLTVV.

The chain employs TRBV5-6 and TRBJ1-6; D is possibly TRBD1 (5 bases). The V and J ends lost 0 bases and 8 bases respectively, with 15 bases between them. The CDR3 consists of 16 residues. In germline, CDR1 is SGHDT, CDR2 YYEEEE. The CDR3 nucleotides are TGTGCCAGCAGCTTGGCTTCGGGACTAGGAGATTCACCCCTCCACTTT. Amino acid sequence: CASSLASGLGDSPLHF.

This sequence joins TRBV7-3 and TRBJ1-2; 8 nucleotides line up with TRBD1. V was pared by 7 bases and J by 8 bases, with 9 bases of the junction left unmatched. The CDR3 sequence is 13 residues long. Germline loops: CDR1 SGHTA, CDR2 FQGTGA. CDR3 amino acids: CASTLGQGYGYTF. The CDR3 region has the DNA TGTGCCAGCACCCTCGGACAGGGTTACGGCTACACCTTC.

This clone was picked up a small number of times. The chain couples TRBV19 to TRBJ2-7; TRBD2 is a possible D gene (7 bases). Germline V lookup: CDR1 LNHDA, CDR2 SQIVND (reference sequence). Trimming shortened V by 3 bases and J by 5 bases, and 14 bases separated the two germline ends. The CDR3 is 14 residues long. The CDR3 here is CASSMKRGADEQYF. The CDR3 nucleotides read TGTGCCAGTAGTATGAAACGGGGGGCAGACGAGCAGTACTTC.

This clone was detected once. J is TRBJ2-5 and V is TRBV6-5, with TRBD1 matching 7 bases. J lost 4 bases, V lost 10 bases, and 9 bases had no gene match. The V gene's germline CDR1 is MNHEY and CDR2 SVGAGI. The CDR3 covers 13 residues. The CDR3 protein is CATHRGGIETQYF. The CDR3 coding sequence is TGTGCCACACACAGGGGTGGTATAGAGACCCAGTACTTC.

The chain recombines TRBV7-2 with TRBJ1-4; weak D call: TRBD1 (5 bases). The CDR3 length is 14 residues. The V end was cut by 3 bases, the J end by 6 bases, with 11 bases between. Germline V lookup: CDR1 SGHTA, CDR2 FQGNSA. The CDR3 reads CASSFRGSYEKLFF. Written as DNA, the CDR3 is TGTGCCAGCAGCTTCCGGGGCAGCTATGAAAAACTGTTTTTT.

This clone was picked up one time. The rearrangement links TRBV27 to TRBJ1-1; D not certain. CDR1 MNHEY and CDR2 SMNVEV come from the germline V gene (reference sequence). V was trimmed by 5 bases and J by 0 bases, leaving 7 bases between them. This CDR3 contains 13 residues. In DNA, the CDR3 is TGTGCCAGCAGTACGGCATTGAACACTGAAGCTTTCTTT. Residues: CASSTALNTEAFF.

In nucleotides, the CDR3 is TGTGCTAGTGGTTTGGGTGGGGAAGAGGAAAAACTGTTTTTT. Its protein product is CASGLGGEEEKLFF. This chain links TRBV12-5 with TRBJ1-4; D remains ambiguous. CDR3 length: 14 residues. Per germline, CDR1 LGHNT and CDR2 FRNRAP. Trimming removed 1 base at V and 8 bases at J, with 11 bases between.

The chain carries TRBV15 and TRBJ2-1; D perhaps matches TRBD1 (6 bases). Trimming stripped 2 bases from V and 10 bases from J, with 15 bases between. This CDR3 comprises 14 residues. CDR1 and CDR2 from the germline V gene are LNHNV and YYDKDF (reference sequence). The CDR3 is CATSRSESGTEQFF. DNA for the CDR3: TGTGCCACCAGCAGATCTGAATCTGGGACAGAGCAGTTCTTC.

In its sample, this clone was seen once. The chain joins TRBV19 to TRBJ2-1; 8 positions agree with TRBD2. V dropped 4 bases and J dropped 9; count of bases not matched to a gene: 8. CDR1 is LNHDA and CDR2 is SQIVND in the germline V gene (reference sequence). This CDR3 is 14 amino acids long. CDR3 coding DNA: TGTGCCAGTAGTACGAGCGGGAGTTGGACTGAGCAGTTCTTC. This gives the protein CASSTSGSWTEQFF.

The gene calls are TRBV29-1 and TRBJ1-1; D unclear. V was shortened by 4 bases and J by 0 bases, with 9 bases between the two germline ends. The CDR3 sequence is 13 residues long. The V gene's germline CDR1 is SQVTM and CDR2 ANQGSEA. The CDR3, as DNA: TGCAGCGTTGGCCAGATTATGAACACTGAAGCTTTCTTT. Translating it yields CSVGQIMNTEAFF.

CDR3 sequence (DNA): TGTGCCACCAGCACCGACAGGGGGCGTACCGGGGAGCTGTTTTTT. This codes for CATSTDRGRTGELFF. This chain joins TRBV15 and TRBJ2-2; 10 positions agree with TRBD1. Germline V gene sequence: CDR1 LNHNV, CDR2 YYDKDF (reference sequence). The length of the CDR3 is 15 residues. After removal of 4 bases from V and 5 bases from J, the junction contained 4 bases not matched to a gene.

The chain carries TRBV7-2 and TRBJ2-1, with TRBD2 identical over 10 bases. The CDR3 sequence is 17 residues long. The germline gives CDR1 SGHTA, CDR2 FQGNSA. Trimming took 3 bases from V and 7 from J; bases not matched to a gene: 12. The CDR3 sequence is CASSLPGLARGKNEQFF. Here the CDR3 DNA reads TGTGCCAGCAGCTTGCCGGGACTAGCGAGGGGTAAGAATGAGCAGTTCTTC.

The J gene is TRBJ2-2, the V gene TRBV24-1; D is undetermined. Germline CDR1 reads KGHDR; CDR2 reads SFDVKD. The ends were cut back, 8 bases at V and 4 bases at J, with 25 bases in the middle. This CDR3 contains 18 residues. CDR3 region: CATITLDGVILCTGELFF. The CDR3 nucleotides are TGTGCCACCATTACCCTAGATGGGGTGATTCTGTGCACCGGGGAGCTGTTTTTT.

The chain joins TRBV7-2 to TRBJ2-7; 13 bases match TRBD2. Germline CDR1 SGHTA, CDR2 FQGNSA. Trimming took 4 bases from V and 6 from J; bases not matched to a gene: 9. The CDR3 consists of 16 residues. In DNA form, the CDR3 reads TGTGCCAGCAGCTCAGGGACTAGCGGGGCCCTCGGCGAGCAGTACTTC. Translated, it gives CASSSGTSGALGEQYF.

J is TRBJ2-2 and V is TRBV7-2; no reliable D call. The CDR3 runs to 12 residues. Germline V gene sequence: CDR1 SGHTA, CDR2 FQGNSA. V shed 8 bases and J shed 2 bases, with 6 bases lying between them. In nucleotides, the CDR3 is TGTGCCAGCTCCAGAAACACCGGGGAGCTGTTTTTT. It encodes CASSRNTGELFF.

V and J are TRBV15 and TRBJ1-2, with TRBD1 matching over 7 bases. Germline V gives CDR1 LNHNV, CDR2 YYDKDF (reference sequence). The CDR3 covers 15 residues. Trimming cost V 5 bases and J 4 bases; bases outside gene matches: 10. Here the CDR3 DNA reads TGTGCCACCAGCCCCCAGGCAGGGGGAAGCTATGGCTACACCTTC. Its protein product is CATSPQAGGSYGYTF.

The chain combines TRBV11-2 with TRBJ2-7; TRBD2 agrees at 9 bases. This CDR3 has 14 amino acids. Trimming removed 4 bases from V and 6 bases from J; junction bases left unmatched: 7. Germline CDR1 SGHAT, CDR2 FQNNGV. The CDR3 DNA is TGTGCCAGCAGCTATGGGACTAGCAGGTTCGAGCAGTACTTC. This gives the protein CASSYGTSRFEQYF.